This T cell receptor beta chain was sequenced for a study of beta chain features in type 1 diabetes listed by TCRdb under 2018. In terms of the full investigation: Mean age, gender distribution, total cell number and subset yield did not differ between patients and healthy donors. Across all samples, roughly 110,000,000 sorted cells were examined, and cell number per subset correlated strongly with RNA yield. In the study, TCRB repertoires of sorted circulating CD4+ T cell subsets from recently diagnosed type 1 diabetes patients were compared with those of matched healthy donors. Naive and central memory subsets were obtained from all 30 or so donors, but regulatory and stem cell-like memory subsets were isolated from only 8 patients and about 8 healthy donors. Study-wide conclusions, independent of this receptor: Type 1 diabetes patients showed a moderate but significant shortening of TCRB CDR3 length in all four CD4+ subsets. Shorter templates might have been favored by PCR, but patient and control samples were amplified and corrected together, so both groups would have been affected equally by any skew. Sequencing cDNA rather than genomic DNA could over-represent highly expressing activated cells, although activation and CD3 levels did not differ between groups. At VDJ recombination sites, type 1 diabetes patients had fewer insertions and more deleted nucleotides, which implies abnormalities in thymic rearrangement. Naive, central memory and regulatory TCRB repertoires appeared to be more similar among patients than among healthy donors. Because the HLA sub-analyses included only small numbers of individuals, any influence of HLA type on TCRB rearrangement was left unresolved.

All of the isolated RNA was reverse transcribed with the High Capacity cDNA Reverse Transcription Kit, so expressed TCRB transcripts were sequenced. Deep immunoSEQ sequencing was applied to naive, central memory and regulatory T cell samples, giving an average of approximately 3.8 million total reads per sample. After sorted cells were lysed in RLT buffer, RNA was extracted with DNase-treated RNeasy Micro or Mini kits, with the choice depending on cell number. To prevent cross-contamination, every cell subset was processed on its own, while patient and healthy donor samples were processed together. Using the immunoSEQ multiplex PCR, TCRB sequences were amplified from cDNA into 87-bp fragments spanning the CDR3 region. The amplicons were sequenced using the Illumina HiSeq platform. In the original analysis: PCR bias was corrected computationally using synthetic template baselines, and reads within Hamming distance 2 were collapsed, with unmergeable singletons discarded. Reads were aligned against IMGT to assign V, D and J genes, CDR3 length and insertions or deletions at six rearrangement sites. Within each subset, clonotype counts were normalized to sorted cell number, after which true diversity and Gini coefficients were computed with the tcR R package. The overlap coefficient, calculated on TCRB nucleotide sequences, was used to measure repertoire sharing. In TCRdb, the immuneACCESS table is reduced to in-frame sequences with V and J assigned. These tables do not hold every clone; where another copy was compared, an unresolved V gene accounts for under half, and the others remain unexplained. The DNA gave D and trimming, while V, J and clone size come from that table. Recorded for this sample are over 300,000 clones; around 7.6% of them occurred a single time. The leading ten clones occupy 0.44% of the sample.

Each donor gave one peripheral blood draw, averaging around 0.11 L, which was collected into heparinised tubes. A BD FACSAria II was used to sort naive, central memory, regulatory and stem cell-like memory CD4+ T cells with a panel that included CD45RO, CCR7, CD25, CD127, CD95 and CD27. Every sorted population had a purity above 98%. PBMCs were separated immediately by Lymphoprep density gradient centrifugation and were stained directly, without being cultured. Samples were stained and sorted in pairs, with one healthy donor and one patient per experiment, so that batch effects were minimized. Trimming at the junction amounts to 8 bases on V and 0 bases on J, and the germline ends lie 14 bases apart. Including the terminal cysteine and phenylalanine, the CDR3 comprises 15 residues. Kept here is only the CDR3 DNA, which spans 45 bases and is read in frame from base 1. Via the germline V gene, CDR1 is MDHEN and CDR2 SYDVKM.

This clone has more than one count but fewer than ten. Its antigen target is currently unknown. Per-base quality was not reported, and no clone a single base away is much larger than it. Material for sequencing was central memory CD4+ T cells from blood. This sequence uses TRBV28 and TRBJ1-3, and possibly TRBD1, on 6 matching bases. The TCR comes from a young woman in good health. The CDR3 corresponds to CASGTLESSGNTIYF. The nucleotide sequence reads TGTGCCAGCGGGACACTCGAATCCTCTGGAAACACCATATATTTT.